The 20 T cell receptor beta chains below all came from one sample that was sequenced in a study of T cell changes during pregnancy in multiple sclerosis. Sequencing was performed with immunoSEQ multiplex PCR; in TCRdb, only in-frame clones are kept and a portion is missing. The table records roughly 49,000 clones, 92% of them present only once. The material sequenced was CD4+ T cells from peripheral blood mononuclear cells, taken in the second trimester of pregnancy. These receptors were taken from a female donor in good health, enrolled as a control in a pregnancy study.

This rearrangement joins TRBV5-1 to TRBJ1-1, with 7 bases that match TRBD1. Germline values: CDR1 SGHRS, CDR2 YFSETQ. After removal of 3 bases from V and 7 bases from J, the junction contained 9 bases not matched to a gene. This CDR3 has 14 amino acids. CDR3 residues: CASSYHLTGFEAFF. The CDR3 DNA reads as TGCGCCAGCAGCTACCACTTGACAGGGTTTGAAGCTTTCTTT.

CDR3 DNA: TGTGCCAGCAGCTTAACAGGGGCCTCTGGAAACACCATATATTTT. As protein: CASSLTGASGNTIYF. This rearrangement joins TRBV7-9 to TRBJ1-3; 7 positions match TRBD1. The CDR3 runs 15 residues. In germline, CDR1 is SEHNR, CDR2 FQNEAQ (reference sequence). After removal of 2 bases from V and 0 bases from J, the junction contained 1 base not matched to a gene.

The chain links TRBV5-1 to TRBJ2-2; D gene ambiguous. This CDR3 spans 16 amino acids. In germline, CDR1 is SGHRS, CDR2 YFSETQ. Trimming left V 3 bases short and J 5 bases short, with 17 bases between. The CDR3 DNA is TGCGCCAGCAGCTCGGAGCGCCGGTTGTCTACCGGGGAGCTGTTTTTT. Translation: CASSSERRLSTGELFF.

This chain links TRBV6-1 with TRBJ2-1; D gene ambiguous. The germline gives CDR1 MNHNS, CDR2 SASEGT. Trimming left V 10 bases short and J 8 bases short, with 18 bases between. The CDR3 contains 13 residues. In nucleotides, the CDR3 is TGTGCCACCAATCACGGAGAGGAGCATGAGCAGTTCTTC. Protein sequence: CATNHGEEHEQFF.

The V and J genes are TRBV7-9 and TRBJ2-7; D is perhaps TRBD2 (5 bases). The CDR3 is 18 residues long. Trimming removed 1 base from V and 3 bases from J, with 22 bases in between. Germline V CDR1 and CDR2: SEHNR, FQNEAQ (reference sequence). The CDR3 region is CASSLEILAEERVYEQYF. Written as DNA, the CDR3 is TGTGCCAGCAGCTTAGAGATTTTGGCGGAGGAAAGGGTCTACGAGCAGTACTTC.

The CDR3 here is CSVATGTRGYGYTF. CDR3 sequence (DNA): TGCAGCGTTGCGACGGGGACAAGGGGATATGGCTACACCTTC. V gene TRBV29-1 combines with J gene TRBJ1-2; D perhaps matches TRBD1 (6 bases). This CDR3 is built from 14 residues. The germline V gene has CDR1 SQVTM and CDR2 ANQGSEA. V lost 4 bases to trimming and J lost 5 bases, with 17 bases between them.

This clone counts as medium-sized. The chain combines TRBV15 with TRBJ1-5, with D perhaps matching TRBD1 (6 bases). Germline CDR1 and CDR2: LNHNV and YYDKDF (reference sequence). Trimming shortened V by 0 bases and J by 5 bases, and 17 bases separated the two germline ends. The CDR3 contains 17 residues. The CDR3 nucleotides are TGTGCCACCAGCAGAGAGTACACAGGGTGGTTCGATCAGCCCCAGCATTTT. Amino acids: CATSREYTGWFDQPQHF.

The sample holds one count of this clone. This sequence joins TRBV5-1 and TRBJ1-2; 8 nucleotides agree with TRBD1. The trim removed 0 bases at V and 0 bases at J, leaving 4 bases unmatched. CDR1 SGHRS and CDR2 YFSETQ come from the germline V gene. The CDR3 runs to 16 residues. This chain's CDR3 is CASSLAQTGANYGYTF. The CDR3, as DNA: TGCGCCAGCAGCTTGGCCCAGACAGGGGCTAACTATGGCTACACCTTC.

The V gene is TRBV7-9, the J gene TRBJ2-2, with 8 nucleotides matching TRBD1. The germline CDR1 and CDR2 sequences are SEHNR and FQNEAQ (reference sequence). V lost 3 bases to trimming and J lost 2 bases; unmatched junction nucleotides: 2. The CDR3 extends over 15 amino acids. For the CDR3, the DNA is TGTGCCAGCAGCTTCGGACAGGGCAACACCGGGGAGCTGTTTTTT. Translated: CASSFGQGNTGELFF.

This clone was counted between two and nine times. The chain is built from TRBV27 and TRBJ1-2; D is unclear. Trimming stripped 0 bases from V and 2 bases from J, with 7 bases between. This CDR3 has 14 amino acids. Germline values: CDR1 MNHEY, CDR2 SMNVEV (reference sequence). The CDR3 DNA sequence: TGTGCCAGCAGTTTATCTCGGCGGAACTATGGCTACACCTTC. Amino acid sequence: CASSLSRRNYGYTF.

CDR3 nucleotide sequence: TGTGCCAGCAGCCAAGATTCTTGGACTGGGGATCAGCCCCAGCATTTT. Residues: CASSQDSWTGDQPQHF. This chain connects TRBV4-2 to TRBJ1-5; no definite D call. V was trimmed by 0 bases and J by 5 bases, leaving 14 bases between them. The CDR3 is made up of 16 amino acids. Looked up from germline, CDR1 is LGHNA and CDR2 is YNFKEQ.

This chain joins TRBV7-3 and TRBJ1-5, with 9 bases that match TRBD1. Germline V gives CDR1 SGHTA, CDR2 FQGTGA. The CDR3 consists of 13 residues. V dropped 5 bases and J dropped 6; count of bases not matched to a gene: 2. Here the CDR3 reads CASSVTGGQPQHF. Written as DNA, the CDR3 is TGTGCCAGCAGCGTGACAGGGGGTCAGCCCCAGCATTTT.

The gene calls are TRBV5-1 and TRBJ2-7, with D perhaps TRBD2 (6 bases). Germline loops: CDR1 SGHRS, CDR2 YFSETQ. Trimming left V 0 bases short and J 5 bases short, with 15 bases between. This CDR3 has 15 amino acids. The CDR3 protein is CASSLEAGFRNEQYF. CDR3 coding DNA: TGCGCCAGCAGCTTGGAGGCGGGATTCAGGAACGAGCAGTACTTC.

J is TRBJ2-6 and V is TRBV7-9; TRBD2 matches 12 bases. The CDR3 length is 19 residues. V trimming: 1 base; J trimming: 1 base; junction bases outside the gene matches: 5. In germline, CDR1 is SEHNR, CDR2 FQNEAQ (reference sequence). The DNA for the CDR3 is TGTGCCAGCAGCTTAGGTATACTAGCGGGGGGATCTGGGGCCAACGTCCTGACTTTC. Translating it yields CASSLGILAGGSGANVLTF.

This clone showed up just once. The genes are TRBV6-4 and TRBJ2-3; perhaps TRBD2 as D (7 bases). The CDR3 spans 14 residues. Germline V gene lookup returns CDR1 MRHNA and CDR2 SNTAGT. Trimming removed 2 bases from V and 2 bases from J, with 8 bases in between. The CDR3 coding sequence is TGTGCCAGCAGTGACGGGGGGGCCACAGATACGCAGTATTTT. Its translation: CASSDGGATDTQYF.

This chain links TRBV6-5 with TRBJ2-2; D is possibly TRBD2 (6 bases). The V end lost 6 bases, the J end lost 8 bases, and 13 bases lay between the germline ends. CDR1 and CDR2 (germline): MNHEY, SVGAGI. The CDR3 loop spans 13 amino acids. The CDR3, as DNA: TGTGCCAGCAGGGGACTCGCGACGGGGGAGCTGTTTTTT. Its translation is CASRGLATGELFF.

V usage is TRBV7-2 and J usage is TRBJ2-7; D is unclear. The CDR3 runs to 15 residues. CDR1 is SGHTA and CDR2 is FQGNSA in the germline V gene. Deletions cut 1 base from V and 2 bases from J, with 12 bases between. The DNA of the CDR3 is TGTGCCAGCAGCTTAGAATCTTACACCGCCTACGAGCAGTACTTC. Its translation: CASSLESYTAYEQYF.

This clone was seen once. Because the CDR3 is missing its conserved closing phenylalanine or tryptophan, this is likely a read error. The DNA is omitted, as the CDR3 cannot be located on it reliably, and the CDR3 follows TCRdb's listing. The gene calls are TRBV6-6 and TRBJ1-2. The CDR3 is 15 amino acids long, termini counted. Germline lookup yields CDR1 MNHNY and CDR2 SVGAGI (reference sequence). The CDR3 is CASSYSRDTGVISRL.

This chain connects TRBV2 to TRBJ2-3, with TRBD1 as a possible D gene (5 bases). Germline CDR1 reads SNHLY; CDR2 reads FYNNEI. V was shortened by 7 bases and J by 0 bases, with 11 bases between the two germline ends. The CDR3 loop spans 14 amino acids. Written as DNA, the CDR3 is TGTGCCAGCAAAGACAGACCAAGCACAGATACGCAGTATTTT. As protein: CASKDRPSTDTQYF.

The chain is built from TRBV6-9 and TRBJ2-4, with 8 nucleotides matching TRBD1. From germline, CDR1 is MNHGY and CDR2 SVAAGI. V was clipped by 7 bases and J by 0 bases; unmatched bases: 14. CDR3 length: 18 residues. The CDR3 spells CASTIFGGQAVAKNIQYF. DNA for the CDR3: TGTGCCAGCACAATATTTGGGGGACAGGCGGTAGCCAAAAACATTCAGTACTTC.